The clone carrying this TCR beta chain was recorded once. The antigen is not known. The record originates from a study of PD-1 blockade in classical Hodgkin lymphoma. Time point of the sample: newly diagnosed, previously untreated cHL patient sample. Magnetic negative selection was used to purify CD4+ T cells from thawed PBMCs. V gave up 2 bases and J gave up 0 bases, with 7 bases separating them. Germline V CDR1 and CDR2: SGHTA, FQGNSA. The CDR3 spans 14 residues. The study, taken as a whole, reports: Causes of the repertoire differences remain undefined, possibly disease activity or prior therapy. Newly diagnosed patients reportedly trailed healthy donors in baseline TCR diversity.

Sequencing used immunoSEQ multiplex PCR; TCRdb keeps in-frame clones, though not all of them. This sample has approximately 23,000 clones, with more than 90% found just once. What was sequenced was CD4+ T cells from blood. This TCR was recovered from a human donor with classical Hodgkin lymphoma. The V gene is TRBV7-2, the J gene TRBJ1-1, with D uncertain. The CDR3 loop reads CASSLLVVNTEAFF. The CDR3 nucleotides are TGTGCCAGCAGCTTACTGGTGGTGAACACTGAAGCTTTCTTT.